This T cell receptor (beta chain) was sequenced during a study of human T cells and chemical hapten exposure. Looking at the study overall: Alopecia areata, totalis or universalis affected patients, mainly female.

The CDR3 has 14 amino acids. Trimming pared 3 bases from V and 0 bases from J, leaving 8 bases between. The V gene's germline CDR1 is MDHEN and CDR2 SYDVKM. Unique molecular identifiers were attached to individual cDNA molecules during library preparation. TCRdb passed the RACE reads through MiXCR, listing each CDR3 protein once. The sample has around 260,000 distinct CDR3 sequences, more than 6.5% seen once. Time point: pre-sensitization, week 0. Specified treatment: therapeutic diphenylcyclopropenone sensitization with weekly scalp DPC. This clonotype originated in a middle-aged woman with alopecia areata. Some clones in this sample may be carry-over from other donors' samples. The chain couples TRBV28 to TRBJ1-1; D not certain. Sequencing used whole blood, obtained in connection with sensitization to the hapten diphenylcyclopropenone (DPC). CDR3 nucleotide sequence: TGTGCCAGCAGTTTGCGGCTAATGAACACTGAAGCTTTCTTT. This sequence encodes CASSLRLMNTEAFF.